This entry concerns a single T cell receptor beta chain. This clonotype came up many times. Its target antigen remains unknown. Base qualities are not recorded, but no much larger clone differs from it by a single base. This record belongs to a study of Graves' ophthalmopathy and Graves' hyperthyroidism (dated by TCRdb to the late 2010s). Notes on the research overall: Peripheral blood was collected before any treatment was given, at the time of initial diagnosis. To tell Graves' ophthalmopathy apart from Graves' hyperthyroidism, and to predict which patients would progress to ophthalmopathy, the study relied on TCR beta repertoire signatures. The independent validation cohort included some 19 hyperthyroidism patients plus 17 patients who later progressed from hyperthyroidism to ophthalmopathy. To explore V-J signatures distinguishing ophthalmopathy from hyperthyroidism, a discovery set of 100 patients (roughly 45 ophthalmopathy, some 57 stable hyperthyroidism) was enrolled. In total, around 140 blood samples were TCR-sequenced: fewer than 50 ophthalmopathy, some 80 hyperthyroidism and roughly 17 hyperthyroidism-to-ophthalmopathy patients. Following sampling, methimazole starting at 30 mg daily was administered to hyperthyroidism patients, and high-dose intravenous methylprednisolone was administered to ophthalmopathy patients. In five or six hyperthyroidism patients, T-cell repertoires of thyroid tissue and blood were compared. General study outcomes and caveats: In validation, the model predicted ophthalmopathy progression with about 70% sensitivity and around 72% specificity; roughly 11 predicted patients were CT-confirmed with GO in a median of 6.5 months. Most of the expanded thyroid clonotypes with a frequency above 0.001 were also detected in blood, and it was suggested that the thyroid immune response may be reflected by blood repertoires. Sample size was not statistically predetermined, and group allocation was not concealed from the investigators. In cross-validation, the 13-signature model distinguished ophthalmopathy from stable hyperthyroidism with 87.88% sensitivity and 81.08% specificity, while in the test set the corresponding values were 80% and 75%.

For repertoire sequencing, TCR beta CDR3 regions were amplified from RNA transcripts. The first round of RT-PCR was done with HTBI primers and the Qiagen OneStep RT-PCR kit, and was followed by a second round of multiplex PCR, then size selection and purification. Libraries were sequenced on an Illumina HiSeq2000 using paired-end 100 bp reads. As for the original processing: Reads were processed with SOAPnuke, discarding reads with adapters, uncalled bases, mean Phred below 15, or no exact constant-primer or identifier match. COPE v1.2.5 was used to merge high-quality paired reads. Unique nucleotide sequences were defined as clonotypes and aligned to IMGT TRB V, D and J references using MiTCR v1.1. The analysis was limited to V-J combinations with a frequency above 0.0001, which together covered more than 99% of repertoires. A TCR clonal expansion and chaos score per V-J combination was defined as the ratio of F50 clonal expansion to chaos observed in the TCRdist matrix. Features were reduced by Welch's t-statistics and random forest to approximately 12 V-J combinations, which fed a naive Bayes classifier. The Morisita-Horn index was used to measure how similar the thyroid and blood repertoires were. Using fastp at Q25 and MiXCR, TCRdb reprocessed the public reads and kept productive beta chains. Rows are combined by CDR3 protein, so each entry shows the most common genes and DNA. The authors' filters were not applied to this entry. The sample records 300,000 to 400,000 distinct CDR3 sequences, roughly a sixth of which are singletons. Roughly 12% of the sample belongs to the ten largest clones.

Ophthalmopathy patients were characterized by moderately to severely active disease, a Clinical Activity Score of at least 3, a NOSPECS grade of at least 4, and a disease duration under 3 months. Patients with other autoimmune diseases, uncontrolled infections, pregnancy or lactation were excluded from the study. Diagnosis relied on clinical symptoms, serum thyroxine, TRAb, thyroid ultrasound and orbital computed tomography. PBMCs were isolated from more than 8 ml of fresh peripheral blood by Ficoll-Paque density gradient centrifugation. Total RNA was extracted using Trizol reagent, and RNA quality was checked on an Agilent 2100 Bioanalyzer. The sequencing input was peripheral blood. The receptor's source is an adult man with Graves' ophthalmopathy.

The CDR3 reads CASRPAGTGGYSGANVLTF. Read as DNA, the sequence is TGTGCCAGCAGACCAGCCGGGACAGGGGGTTACTCTGGGGCCAACGTCCTGACTTTC. The rearranged chain carries TRBV6-2 or TRBV6-3 and TRBJ2-6, with 11 bases in between that match TRBD1. V is trimmed back by 6 bases and J by 0 bases, and the junction contains 10 bases that no gene match accounts for. Taken from the germline V gene, the CDR1 and CDR2 loops are MNHEY and SVGEGT. The CDR3 spans 19 residues, from the cysteine through the phenylalanine. The only DNA kept is the CDR3, 57 bases in frame from the first base.